This T cell receptor (beta chain) was found in a study of cytomegalovirus exposure and HLA in healthy donors. The junction had 4 bases not matched to a gene; V was cut back by 1 base and J by 4 bases. CDR1 and CDR2 from the germline V gene are SEHNR and FQNEAQ (reference sequence). The CDR3 runs 15 residues. The study ran its PCR with 60 Vbeta and 13 Jbeta primers. The table came from immunoSEQ multiplex PCR; TCRdb's copy has only in-frame clones and leaves some out. In the table there are some 220,000 clones, approximately 90% of which are singletons. This sequence was found in a woman under 30 in good health and CMV-seronegative. Sequences were obtained from PBMCs. This sequence joins TRBV7-9 and TRBJ1-2; 9 bases match TRBD1. The CDR3 here is CASSLVGTGFYGYTF. DNA of the CDR3: TGTGCCAGCAGCTTAGTTGGGACAGGGTTCTATGGCTACACCTTC. The variable domain in full, completed from reference TRBV7-9 and TRBJ1-2, reads DTGVSQNPRHKITKRGQNVTFRCDPISEHNRLYWYRQTLGQGPEFLTYFQNEAQLEKSRLLSDRFSAERPKGSFSTLEIQRTEQGDSAMYLCASSLVGTGFYGYTFGSGTRLTVV.